This T cell receptor beta chain was captured by sequencing in a study of vaccination and CD4 T cells after COVID-19. Looking at the study overall: It was a median roughly 100 days after diagnosis, with a range of 35 to 161, that post-COVID samples were drawn. Following dose two, a median about 72 days (range 14 to 241) passed before post-vaccine samples were taken.

Cultured CD4+ T-cell DNA underwent Oncomine TCR Beta short-read sequencing. Using its own MiXCR run on the PCR reads, TCRdb lists one record per CDR3 protein. The sample has approximately 25,000 distinct CDR3 sequences, 49% seen once. The CDR3 loop spans 12 amino acids. The V end lost 6 bases, the J end lost 11 bases, and 16 bases lay between the germline ends. Worth noting for this clonotype: Its antigen is unidentified.

Treatment meaning: approximately 9-day PBMC culture with coronavirus spike peptide pools or control peptides (ViraFEST assay). Sequenced sample: CD4+ T cells from blood, cultured in vitro. The rearrangement joins TRBV12-3 or TRBV12-4 to TRBJ1-1; D is uncertain. The receptor's source is a human donor who had recovered from COVID-19. The DNA of the CDR3 is TGTGCCAGCAGCCCGACTGCACTCTGGGCTTTCTTT. Amino acids: CASSPTALWAFF.